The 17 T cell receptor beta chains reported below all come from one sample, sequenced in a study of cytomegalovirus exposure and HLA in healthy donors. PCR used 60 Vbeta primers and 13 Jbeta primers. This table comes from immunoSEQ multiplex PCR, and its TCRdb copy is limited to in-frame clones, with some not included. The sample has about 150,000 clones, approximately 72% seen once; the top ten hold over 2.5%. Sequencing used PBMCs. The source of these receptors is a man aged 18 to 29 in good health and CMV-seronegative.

The CDR3: CASSERVAGDLIFF. The CDR3 DNA reads TGTGCCAGCAGTGAGCGGGTAGCGGGGGACCTAATATTCTTC. This chain joins TRBV6-1 and TRBJ2-1, with TRBD2 matching over 9 bases. Looked up from germline, CDR1 is MNHNS and CDR2 is SASEGT. The CDR3 contains 14 residues. The J segment lost 16 bases and the V segment lost 3 bases, leaving 13 bases of the junction unmatched.

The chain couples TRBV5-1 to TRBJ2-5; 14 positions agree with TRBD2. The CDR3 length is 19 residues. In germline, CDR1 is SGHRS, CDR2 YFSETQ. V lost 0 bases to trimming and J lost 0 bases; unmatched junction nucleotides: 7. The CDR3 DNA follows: TGCGCCAGCAGCTTGGCGGGACTAGCGGGGGCCACGTACCAAGAGACCCAGTACTTC. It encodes CASSLAGLAGATYQETQYF. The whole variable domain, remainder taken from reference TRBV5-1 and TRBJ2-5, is KAGVTQTPRYLIKTRGQQVTLSCSPISGHRSVSWYQQTPGQGLQFLFEYFSETQRNKGNFPGRFSGRQFSNSRSEMNVSTLELGDSALYLCASSLAGLAGATYQETQYFGPGTRLLVL.

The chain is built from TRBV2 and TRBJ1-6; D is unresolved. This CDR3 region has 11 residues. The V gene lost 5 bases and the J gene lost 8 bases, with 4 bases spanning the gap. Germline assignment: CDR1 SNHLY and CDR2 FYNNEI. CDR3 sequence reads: CASSRDSPLHF. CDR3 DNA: TGTGCCAGCAGTCGCGATTCACCCCTCCACTTT. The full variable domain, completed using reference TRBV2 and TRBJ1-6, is EPEVTQTPSHQVTQMGQEVILRCVPISNHLYFYWYRQILGQKVEFLVSFYNNEISEKSEIFDDQFSVERPDGSNFTLKIRSTKLEDSAMYFCASSRDSPLHFGNGTRLTVT.

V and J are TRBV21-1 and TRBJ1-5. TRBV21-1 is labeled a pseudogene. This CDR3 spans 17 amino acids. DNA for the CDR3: TGTGCCAGCAGCAAAGCGGCGGGGGGCGAAGACAATCAGCCCCAGCATTTT. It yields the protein CASSKAAGGEDNQPQHF.

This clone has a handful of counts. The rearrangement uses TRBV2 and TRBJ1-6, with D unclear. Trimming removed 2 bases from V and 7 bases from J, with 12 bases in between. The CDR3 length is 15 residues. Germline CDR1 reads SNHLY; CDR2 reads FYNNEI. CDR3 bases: TGTGCCAGCAGTGAAAGGCCTCGGGAGAATTCACCCCTCCACTTT. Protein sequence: CASSERPRENSPLHF.

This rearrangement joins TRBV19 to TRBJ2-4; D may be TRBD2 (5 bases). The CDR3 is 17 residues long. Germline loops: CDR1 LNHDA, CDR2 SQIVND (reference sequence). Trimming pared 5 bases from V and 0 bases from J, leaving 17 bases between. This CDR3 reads CASSVTTGVRAKNIQYF. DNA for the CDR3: TGTGCCAGTAGTGTCACCACCGGGGTTCGAGCCAAAAACATTCAGTACTTC. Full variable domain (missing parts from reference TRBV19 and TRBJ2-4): DGGITQSPKYLFRKEGQNVTLSCEQNLNHDAMYWYRQDPGQGLRLIYYSQIVNDFQKGDIAEGYSVSREKKESFPLTVTSAQKNPTAFYLCASSVTTGVRAKNIQYFGAGTRLSVL.

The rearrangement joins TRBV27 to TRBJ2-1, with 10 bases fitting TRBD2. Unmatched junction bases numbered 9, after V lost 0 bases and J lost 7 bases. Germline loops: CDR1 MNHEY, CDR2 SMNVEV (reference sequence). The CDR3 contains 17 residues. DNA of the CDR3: TGTGCCAGCAGTTTATCGACTGAGCGGGGGGGCCTGAATGAGCAGTTCTTC. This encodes CASSLSTERGGLNEQFF.

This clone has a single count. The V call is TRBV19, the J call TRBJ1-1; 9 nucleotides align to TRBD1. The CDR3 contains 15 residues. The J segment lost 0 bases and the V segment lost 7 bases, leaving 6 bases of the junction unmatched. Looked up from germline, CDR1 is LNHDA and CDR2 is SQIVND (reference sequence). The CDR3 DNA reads TGTGCCAGTAACAGGGGGCCCTCTATGAACACTGAAGCTTTCTTT. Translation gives CASNRGPSMNTEAFF.

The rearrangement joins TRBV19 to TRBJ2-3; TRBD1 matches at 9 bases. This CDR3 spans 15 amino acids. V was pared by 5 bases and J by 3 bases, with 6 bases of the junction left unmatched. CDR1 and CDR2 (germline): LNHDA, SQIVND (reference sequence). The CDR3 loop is CASSPGTGWTDTQYF. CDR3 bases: TGTGCCAGTAGTCCCGGGACAGGGTGGACAGATACGCAGTATTTT.

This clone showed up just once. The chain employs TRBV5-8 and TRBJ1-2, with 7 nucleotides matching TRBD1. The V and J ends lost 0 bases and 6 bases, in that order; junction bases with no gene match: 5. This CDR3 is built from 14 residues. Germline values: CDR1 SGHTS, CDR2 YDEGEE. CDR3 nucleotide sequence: TGTGCCAGCAGCTTGGGACAGGGATCCCATGGCTACACCTTC. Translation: CASSLGQGSHGYTF.

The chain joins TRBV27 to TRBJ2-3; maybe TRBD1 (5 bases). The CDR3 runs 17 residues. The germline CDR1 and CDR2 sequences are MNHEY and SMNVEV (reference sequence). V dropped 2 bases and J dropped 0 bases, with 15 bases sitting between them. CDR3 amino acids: CASSLAPGHPSTDTQYF. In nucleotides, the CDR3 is TGTGCCAGCAGTTTAGCCCCTGGACACCCTAGCACAGATACGCAGTATTTT.

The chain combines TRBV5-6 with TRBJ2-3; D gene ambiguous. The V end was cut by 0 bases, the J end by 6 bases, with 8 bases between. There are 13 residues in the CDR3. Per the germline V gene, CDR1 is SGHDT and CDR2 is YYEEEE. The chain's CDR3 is CASSLADEDTQYF. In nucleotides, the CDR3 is TGTGCCAGCAGCTTGGCCGATGAGGATACGCAGTATTTT.

The CDR3 loop reads CASSPYRGNLNTEAFF. The CDR3 DNA sequence: TGCGCCAGCAGCCCTTACAGGGGTAATTTGAACACTGAAGCTTTCTTT. J is TRBJ1-1 and V is TRBV5-1, with 7 bases lining up with TRBD1. This CDR3 comprises 16 residues. Trimming removed 4 bases from V and 0 bases from J; junction bases left unmatched: 9. Germline-derived CDR1 and CDR2 are SGHRS and YFSETQ.

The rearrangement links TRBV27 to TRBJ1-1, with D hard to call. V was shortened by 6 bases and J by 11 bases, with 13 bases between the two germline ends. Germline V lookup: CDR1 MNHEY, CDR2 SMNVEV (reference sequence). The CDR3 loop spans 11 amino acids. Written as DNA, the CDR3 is TGTGCCAGCAGGGCACGCGGTTTTGCTTTCTTT. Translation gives CASRARGFAFF.

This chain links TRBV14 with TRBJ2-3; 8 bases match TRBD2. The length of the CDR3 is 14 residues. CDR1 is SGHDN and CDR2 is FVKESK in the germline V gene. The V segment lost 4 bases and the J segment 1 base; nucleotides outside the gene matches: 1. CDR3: CASSPGGGTDTQYF. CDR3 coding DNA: TGTGCCAGCAGCCCGGGGGGGGGCACAGATACGCAGTATTTT.

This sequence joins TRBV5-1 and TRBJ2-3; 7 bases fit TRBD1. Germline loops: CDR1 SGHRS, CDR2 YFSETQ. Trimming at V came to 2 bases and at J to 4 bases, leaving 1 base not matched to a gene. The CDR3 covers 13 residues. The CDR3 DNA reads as TGCGCCAGCAGCTTACAGGGGTCAGATACGCAGTATTTT. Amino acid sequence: CASSLQGSDTQYF.

The CDR3 loop is CASRRPGQIYNEQFF. CDR3 nucleotide sequence: TGTGCCAGCCGGAGGCCGGGACAGATCTACAATGAGCAGTTCTTC. V is TRBV7-2 and J is TRBJ2-1; 7 bases fit TRBD1. V shed 8 bases, J shed 3 bases, and the junction held 10 bases outside the gene matches. Germline CDR1 and CDR2: SGHTA and FQGNSA. The CDR3 contains 15 residues.